This record covers a single TCR beta chain. CDR1 and CDR2 from the germline V gene are SGHAT and FQNNGV. This CDR3 region has 15 residues. V gave up 5 bases and J gave up 7 bases; unmatched junction bases: 13. This sample was taken from a study of blood T cell repertoires in COVID-19. Study as a whole: T cells, B-cell-depleted T cells, or PBMCs supplied cDNA or gDNA.

Per the authors' pipeline: Nucleated cell counts were estimated from reference gene primer amplification. Profiled with immunoSEQ multiplex PCR; TCRdb holds only in-frame clones, not every one. D and trimming were read from the DNA, whereas the V and J calls and clone size are those reported in that table. The sample includes around 13,000 clones, 88% of them seen just once. The chain recombines TRBV11-2 with TRBJ1-2; 7 bases match TRBD1. The sample consisted of peripheral blood. This sequence was found in a human donor in a cohort sampled during active COVID-19. CDR3 nucleotides: TGTGCCAGCAGCCCCCAGGGGGAAGTAGTGGCTGGCTACACCTTC. Translation: CASSPQGEVVAGYTF.